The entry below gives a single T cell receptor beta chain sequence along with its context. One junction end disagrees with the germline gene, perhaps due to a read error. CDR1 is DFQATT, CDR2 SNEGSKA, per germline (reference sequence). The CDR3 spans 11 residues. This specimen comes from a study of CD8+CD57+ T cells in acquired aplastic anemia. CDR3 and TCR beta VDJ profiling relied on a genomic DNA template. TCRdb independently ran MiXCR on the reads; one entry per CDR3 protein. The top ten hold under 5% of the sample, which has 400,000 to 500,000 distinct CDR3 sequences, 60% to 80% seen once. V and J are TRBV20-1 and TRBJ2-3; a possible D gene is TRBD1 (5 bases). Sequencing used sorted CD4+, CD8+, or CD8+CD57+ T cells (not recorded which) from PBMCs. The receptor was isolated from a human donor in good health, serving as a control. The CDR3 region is CSARAGHTEDF. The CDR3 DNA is TGCAGTGCTAGAGCAGGGCATACTGAAGATTTT.